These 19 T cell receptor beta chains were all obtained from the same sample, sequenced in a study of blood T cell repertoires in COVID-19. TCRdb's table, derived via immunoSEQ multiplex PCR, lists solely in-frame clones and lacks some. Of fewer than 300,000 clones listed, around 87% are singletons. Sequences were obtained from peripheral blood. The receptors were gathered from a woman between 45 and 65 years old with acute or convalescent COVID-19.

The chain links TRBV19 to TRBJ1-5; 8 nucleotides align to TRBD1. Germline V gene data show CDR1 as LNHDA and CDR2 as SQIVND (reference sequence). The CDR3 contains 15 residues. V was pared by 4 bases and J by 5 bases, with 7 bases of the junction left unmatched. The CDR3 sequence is CASSTSGQGDQPQHF. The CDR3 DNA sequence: TGTGCCAGTAGTACCTCCGGACAGGGCGATCAGCCCCAGCATTTT.

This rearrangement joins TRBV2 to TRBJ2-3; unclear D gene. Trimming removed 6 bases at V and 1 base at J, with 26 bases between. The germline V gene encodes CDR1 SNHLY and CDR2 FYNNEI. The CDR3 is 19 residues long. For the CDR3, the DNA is TGTGCCAGCAGACTTGACTTCCTGATCTTCTTCGTAGGCACAGATACGCAGTATTTT. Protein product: CASRLDFLIFFVGTDTQYF.

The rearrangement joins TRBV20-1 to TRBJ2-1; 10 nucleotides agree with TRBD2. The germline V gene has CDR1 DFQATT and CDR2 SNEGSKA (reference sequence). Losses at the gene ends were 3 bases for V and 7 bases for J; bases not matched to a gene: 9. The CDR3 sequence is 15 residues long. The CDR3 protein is CSASLPAGGVNEQFF. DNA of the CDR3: TGCAGTGCTAGTCTTCCAGCGGGAGGGGTTAATGAGCAGTTCTTC.

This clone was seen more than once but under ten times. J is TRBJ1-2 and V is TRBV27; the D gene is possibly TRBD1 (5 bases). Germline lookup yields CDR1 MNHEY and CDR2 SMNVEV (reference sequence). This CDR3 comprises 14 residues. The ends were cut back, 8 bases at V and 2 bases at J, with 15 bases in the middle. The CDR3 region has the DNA TGTGCCAGCGGATACAGAAGGGGCAACTATGGCTACACCTTC. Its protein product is CASGYRRGNYGYTF.

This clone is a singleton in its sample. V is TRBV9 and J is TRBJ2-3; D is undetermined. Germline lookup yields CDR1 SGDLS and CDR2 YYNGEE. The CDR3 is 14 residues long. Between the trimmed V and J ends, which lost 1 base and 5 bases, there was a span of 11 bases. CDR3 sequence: CASSVRRAIDTQYF. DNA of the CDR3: TGTGCCAGCAGCGTAAGACGAGCGATAGATACGCAGTATTTT.

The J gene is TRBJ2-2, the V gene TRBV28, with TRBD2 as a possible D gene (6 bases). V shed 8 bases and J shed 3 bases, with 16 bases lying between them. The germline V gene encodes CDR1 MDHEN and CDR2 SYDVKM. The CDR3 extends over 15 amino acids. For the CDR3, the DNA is TGTGCCAGCTTGCCCGGGAGTAGCGACACCGGGGAGCTGTTTTTT. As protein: CASLPGSSDTGELFF.

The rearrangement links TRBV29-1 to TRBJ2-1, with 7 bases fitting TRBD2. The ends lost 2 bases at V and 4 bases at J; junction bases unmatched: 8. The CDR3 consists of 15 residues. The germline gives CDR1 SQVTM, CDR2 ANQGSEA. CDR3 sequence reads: CSVESAGAEYNEQFF. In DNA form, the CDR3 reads TGCAGCGTTGAATCGGCGGGAGCAGAATACAATGAGCAGTTCTTC.

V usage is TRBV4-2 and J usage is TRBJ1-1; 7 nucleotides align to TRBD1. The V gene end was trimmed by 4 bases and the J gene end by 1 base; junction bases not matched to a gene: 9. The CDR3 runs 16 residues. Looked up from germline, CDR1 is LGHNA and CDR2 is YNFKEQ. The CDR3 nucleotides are TGTGCCAGCAGCCCCGGGACAGCTCTTTCGAACACTGAAGCTTTCTTT. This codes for CASSPGTALSNTEAFF.

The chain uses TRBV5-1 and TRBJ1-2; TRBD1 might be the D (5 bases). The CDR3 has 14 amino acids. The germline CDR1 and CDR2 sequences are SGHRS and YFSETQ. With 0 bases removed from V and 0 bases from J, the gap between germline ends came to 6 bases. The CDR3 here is CASSLEGANYGYTF. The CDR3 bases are TGCGCCAGCAGCTTGGAAGGGGCTAACTATGGCTACACCTTC.

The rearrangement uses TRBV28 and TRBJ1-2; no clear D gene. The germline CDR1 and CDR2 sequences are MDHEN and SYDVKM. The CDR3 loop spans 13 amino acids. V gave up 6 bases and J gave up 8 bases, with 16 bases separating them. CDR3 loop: CASSKPGGVGYTF. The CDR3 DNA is TGTGCCAGCAGCAAACCCGGCGGGGTAGGCTACACCTTC.

The CDR3 protein is CSVDLRTSGYNEQFF. The CDR3 nucleotides read TGCAGCGTTGACCTACGGACTAGCGGGTACAATGAGCAGTTCTTC. This rearrangement joins TRBV29-1 to TRBJ2-1, with 11 bases that match TRBD2. CDR1 SQVTM and CDR2 ANQGSEA come from the germline V gene. The CDR3 is made up of 15 amino acids. V dropped 3 bases and J dropped 4; count of bases not matched to a gene: 5.

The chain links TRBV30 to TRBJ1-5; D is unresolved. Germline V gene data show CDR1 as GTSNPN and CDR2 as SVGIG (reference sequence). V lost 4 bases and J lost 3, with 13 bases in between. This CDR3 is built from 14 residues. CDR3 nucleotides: TGTGCCTGGAATCAAGGGAGGCCCAATCAGCCCCAGCATTTT. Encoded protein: CAWNQGRPNQPQHF.

For the CDR3, the DNA is TGTGCCAGCAGCAAAGGTCCTTCGAGGGTTAACACTGAAGCTTTCTTT. Amino acids: CASSKGPSRVNTEAFF. The chain couples TRBV21-1 to TRBJ1-1. TRBV21-1 is listed as a pseudogene. The length of the CDR3 is 16 residues.

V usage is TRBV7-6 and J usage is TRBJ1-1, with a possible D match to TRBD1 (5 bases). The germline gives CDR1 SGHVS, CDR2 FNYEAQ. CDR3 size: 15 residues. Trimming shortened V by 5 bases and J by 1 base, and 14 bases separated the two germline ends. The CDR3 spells CASSRGDGGNTEAFF. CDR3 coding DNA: TGTGCCAGCAGCCGAGGGGACGGGGGGAACACTGAAGCTTTCTTT.

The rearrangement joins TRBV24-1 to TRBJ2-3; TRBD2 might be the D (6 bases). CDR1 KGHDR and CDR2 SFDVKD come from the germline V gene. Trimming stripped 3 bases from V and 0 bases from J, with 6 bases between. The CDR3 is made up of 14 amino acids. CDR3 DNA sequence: TGTGCCACCAGTGATAGCGGGAGCACAGATACGCAGTATTTT. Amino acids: CATSDSGSTDTQYF.

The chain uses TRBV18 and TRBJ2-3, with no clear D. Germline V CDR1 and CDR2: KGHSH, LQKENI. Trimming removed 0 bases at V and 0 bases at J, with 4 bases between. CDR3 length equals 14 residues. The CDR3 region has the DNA TGTGCCAGCTCACCACCCGTAAGCACAGATACGCAGTATTTT. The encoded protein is CASSPPVSTDTQYF.

CDR3 coding DNA: TGTGCCACCAGTGATTTGCGGGTGGGGTCTAGCTGGGTTCAAGAGACCCAGTACTTC. The encoded protein is CATSDLRVGSSWVQETQYF. The V and J genes are TRBV24-1 and TRBJ2-5; a weak D match, TRBD2 (5 bases). CDR1 is KGHDR, CDR2 SFDVKD, per germline. This CDR3 is 19 amino acids long. The V gene lost 0 bases and the J gene lost 2 bases, with 21 bases spanning the gap.

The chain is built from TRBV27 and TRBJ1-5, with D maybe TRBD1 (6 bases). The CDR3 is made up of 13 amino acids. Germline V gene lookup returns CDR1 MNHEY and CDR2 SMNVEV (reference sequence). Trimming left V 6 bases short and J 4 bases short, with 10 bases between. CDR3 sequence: CASRRGGNQPQHF. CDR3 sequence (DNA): TGTGCCAGCAGGAGAGGGGGAAATCAGCCCCAGCATTTT.

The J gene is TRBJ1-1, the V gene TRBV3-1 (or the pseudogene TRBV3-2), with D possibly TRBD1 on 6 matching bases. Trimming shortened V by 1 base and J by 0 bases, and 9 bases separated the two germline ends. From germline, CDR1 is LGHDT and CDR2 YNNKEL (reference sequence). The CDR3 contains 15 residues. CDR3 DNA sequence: TGTGCCAGCAGCCAAGGGACAGTTATGAACACTGAAGCTTTCTTT. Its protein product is CASSQGTVMNTEAFF.